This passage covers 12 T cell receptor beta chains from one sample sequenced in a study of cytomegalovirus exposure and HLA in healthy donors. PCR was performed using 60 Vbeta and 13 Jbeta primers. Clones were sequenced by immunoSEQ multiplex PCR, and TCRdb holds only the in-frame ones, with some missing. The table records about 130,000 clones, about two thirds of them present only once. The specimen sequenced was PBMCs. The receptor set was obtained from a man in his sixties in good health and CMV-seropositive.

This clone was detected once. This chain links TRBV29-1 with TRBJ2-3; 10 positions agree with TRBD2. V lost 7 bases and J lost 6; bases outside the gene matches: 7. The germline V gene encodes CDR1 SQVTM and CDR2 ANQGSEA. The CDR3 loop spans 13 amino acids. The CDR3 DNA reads TGCAGCGCCACTAGCGGGGTAAGGGATACGCAGTATTTT. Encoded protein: CSATSGVRDTQYF.

This chain's CDR3 is CASSERRSQGQAFF. CDR3 nucleotides: TGTGCCAGCAGTGAAAGGAGAAGTCAGGGACAGGCTTTCTTT. This chain joins TRBV2 and TRBJ1-1, with TRBD1 identical over 7 bases. CDR1 SNHLY and CDR2 FYNNEI come from the germline V gene. Losses at the gene ends were 2 bases for V and 11 bases for J; bases not matched to a gene: 11. The CDR3 is made up of 14 amino acids. The variable domain in full, with the rest retrieved from reference TRBV2 and TRBJ1-1, is EPEVTQTPSHQVTQMGQEVILRCVPISNHLYFYWYRQILGQKVEFLVSFYNNEISEKSEIFDDQFSVERPDGSNFTLKIRSTKLEDSAMYFCASSERRSQGQAFFGQGTRLTVV.

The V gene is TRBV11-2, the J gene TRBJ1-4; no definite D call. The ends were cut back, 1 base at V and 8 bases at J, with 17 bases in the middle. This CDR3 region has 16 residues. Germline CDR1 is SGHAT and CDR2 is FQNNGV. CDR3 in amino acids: CASSLGGSVVEEKLFF. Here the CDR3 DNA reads TGTGCCAGCAGCTTAGGTGGTTCGGTGGTGGAGGAAAAACTGTTTTTT.

CDR3 sequence: CASSLNGGYEQYF. The CDR3 coding sequence is TGTGCCAGCAGCTTGAATGGCGGATACGAGCAGTACTTC. This chain connects TRBV5-4 to TRBJ2-7; D not certain. V was cut by 1 base and J by 4 bases, with 9 bases left in between. Germline values: CDR1 SGHNT, CDR2 YYREEE (reference sequence). The CDR3 has 13 amino acids.

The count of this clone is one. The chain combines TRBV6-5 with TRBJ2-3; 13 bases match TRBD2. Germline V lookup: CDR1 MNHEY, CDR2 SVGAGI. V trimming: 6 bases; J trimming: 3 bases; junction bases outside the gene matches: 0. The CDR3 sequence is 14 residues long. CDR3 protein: CASRTSGGTDTQYF. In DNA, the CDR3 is TGTGCCAGCAGGACTAGCGGGGGGACAGATACGCAGTATTTT.

This CDR3 is CASSPGQEYGYTF. The CDR3 DNA follows: TGCGCCAGCAGCCCTGGACAGGAGTATGGCTACACCTTC. V usage is TRBV10-1 and J usage is TRBJ1-2; 7 nucleotides align to TRBD1. V was pared by 6 bases and J by 5 bases, with 6 bases of the junction left unmatched. Germline CDR1 WNHNN, CDR2 SYGVQD (reference sequence). The CDR3 totals 13 residues.

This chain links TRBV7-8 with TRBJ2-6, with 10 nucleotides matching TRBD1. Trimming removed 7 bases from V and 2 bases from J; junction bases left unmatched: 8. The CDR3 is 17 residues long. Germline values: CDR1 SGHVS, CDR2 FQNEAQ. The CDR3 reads CASTPGQGVTGANVLTF. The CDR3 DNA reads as TGTGCCAGCACCCCAGGACAGGGGGTGACTGGGGCCAACGTCCTGACTTTC.

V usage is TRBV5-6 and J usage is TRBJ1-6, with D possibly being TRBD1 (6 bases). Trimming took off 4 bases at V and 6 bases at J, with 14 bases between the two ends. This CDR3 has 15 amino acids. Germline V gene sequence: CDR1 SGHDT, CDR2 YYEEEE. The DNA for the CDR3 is TGTGCCAGCAGCCCATTGGGGGGGCTTAATTCACCCCTCCACTTT. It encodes CASSPLGGLNSPLHF.

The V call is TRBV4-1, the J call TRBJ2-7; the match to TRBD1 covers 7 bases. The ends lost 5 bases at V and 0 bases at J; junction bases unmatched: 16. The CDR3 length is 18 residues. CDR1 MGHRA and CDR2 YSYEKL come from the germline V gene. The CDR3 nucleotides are TGCGCCAGCAGCTGGGCCCCCTTTTCGGGACAGAGCTCCTACGAGCAGTACTTC. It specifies CASSWAPFSGQSSYEQYF.

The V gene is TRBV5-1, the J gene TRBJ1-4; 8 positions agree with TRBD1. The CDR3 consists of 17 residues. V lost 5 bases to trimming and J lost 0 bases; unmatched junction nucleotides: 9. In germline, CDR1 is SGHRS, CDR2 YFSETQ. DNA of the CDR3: TGCGCCAGCAGGATAGGGACAGGACTTGCAACTAATGAAAAACTGTTTTTT. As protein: CASRIGTGLATNEKLFF.

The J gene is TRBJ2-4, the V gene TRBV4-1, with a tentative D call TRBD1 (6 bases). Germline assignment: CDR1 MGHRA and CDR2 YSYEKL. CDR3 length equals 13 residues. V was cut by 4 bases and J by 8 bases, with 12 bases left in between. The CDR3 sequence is CASSRTEGDIQYF. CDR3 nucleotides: TGCGCCAGCAGCCGGACAGAAGGAGACATTCAGTACTTC.

DNA for the CDR3: TGTGCCAGCAGCAACGACAGGGTTAATGGCTACACCTTC. Its protein is CASSNDRVNGYTF. The chain carries TRBV6-1 and TRBJ1-2, with TRBD1 identical over 7 bases. After removal of 6 bases from V and 6 bases from J, the junction contained 7 bases not matched to a gene. The CDR3 covers 13 residues. Germline V lookup: CDR1 MNHNS, CDR2 SASEGT.